This TCR beta chain was captured in a study of CD8 T cells in ankylosing spondylitis. TCRdb re-analysed the 5' RACE reads in MiXCR, keeping a single row per CDR3 protein. In the table there are roughly 180,000 distinct CDR3 sequences, roughly 10% of which are singletons. V was trimmed by 4 bases and J by 7 bases, leaving 14 bases between them. The germline V gene has CDR1 SGDLS and CDR2 YYNGEE. CDR3 length: 13 amino acids. The clonotype was recovered from a female donor with ankylosing spondylitis or in good health (not recorded which). The sequencing sample was made of blood, either unsorted or a sorted T cell fraction (not recorded which). This chain uses TRBV9 with TRBJ1-2, with unresolved D. CDR3 bases: TGTGCCAGCAGCTCTCGAAGTTCAGCTGGCTACACCTTC. Protein: CASSSRSSAGYTF. The full variable domain, completed using reference TRBV9 and TRBJ1-2, is DSGVTQTPKHLITATGQRVTLRCSPRSGDLSVYWYQQSLDQGLQFLIQYYNGEERAKGNILERFSAQQFPDLHSELNLSSLELGDSALYFCASSSRSSAGYTFGSGTRLTVV.